A selection of T cell receptor beta chains follows, all from one sample in a study of cytomegalovirus exposure and HLA in healthy donors. Some clones are missing from TCRdb's copy, which holds only in-frame ones; the method was immunoSEQ multiplex PCR. The table has 150,000 to 180,000 clones, approximately 86% seen once. Sequenced: PBMCs. Source of these receptors: a woman between 45 and 65 years old in good health and CMV-seropositive. CDR3s leave out the opening cysteine and the closing phenylalanine or tryptophan.

TRBJ2-7,TRBV5-4,ASSLEQGEAYEQY
TRBJ1-4,TRBV5-1,ASSGMGSNNEKLF
TRBJ1-1,TRBV29-1,SAEDSLNTEAF
TRBJ1-2,TRBV7-2,ASSLAQTGGAYGYT
TRBJ2-3,TRBV5-6,ASSRTGVGTDTQY
TRBJ2-6,TRBV7-2,ASSLQGARSGANVLT
TRBJ2-1,TRBV9,ASSVGPSGGGEQF
TRBJ1-1,TRBV19,ASRGEGETEAF
TRBJ2-1,TRBV9,ASSVRPGQGSPNEQF
TRBJ2-1,TRBV29-1,SLPSDSHNEQF
TRBJ1-6,TRBV9,ASSVGGTDNSPLH
TRBJ2-7,TRBV27,ASRPTTLTSYEQY
TRBJ1-6,TRBV2,ASSPRGDHNSPLH
TRBJ1-5,TRBV30,AWSKEGVIQPQH
TRBJ1-2,TRBV7-2,ASAAEVAKLSGYT
TRBJ2-1,TRBV4-3,ASSGDRAWNEQF
TRBJ2-4,TRBV13,ASSFRAGGENIQY
TRBJ1-1,TRBV6-6,ASSYSRGFEAF
TRBJ1-5,TRBV7-2,ASSLMTGAGNQPQH
TRBJ2-4,TRBV6-1,ASSDRWDRGYIQY
TRBJ1-2,TRBV15,ATSRDGQAGGLDGYT
TRBJ2-3,TRBV5-4,ASSLYPPEAQDTQY
TRBJ1-1,TRBV14,ASSQDVAVNTEAF
TRBJ2-7,TRBV6-5,ASKGGTYEQY
TRBJ2-1,TRBV6-1,ASSTDWSSYNEQF
TRBJ2-2,TRBV7-6,ASSANNRGGAGELF
TRBJ2-1,TRBV2,ASRGGASGGYEQF
TRBJ2-5,TRBV2,ASSEASGGRTQY
TRBJ2-7,TRBV6-6,ASSYLGLSYEQY
TRBJ2-7,TRBV2,ASSLGLAED
TRBJ1-5,TRBV2,ASSVRGRNQPQH
TRBJ1-6,TRBV7-3,ASSSTPQGLGSPLH
TRBJ1-2,TRBV19,ASSIDPQGYT
TRBJ1-1,TRBV2,ASSEGQMNTEAF
TRBJ1-5,TRBV6-1,ASGGDRASPQPQH
TRBJ2-7,TRBV5-6,ASRSGSSYEQY
TRBJ1-2,TRBV9,ASSTPGQDYPGYYGYT
TRBJ2-1,TRBV27,ASSLWTSSYNEQF
TRBJ1-1,TRBV27,ASTGDSREAF
TRBJ1-2,TRBV18,ASSPSTITGGTGYT
TRBJ2-2,TRBV7-6,ASSYKAEGTGEEHRELF
TRBJ1-2,TRBV7-9,ASSRTGINYGYT
TRBJ2-1,TRBV5-4,ASSLTGSYNEQF
TRBJ2-4,TRBV15,ATSRDHTRRN
TRBJ1-6,TRBV5-4,ASSVSTGQANSPLH